One sample yielded the 14 T cell receptor beta chains listed below, sequenced in a study of shared clonotypes between healthy human individuals. Profiled with immunoSEQ multiplex PCR; TCRdb holds only in-frame clones, not every one. The sample has 1.4 million to 1.5 million clones, roughly 96% seen once. The sequenced sample consisted of naive CD4+ T cells sorted from blood. Indicated subset: CD45RA+ positively selected. The receptors stem from a man younger than 45 in good health.

In its sample, this clone was seen once. The chain recombines TRBV18 with TRBJ1-2; unclear D gene. V gave up 8 bases and J gave up 0 bases, with 13 bases separating them. The CDR3 sequence is 14 residues long. Per the germline V gene, CDR1 is KGHSH and CDR2 is LQKENI. CDR3 amino acids: CASGPRATNYGYTF. The DNA for the CDR3 is TGTGCCAGCGGGCCTAGGGCGACTAACTATGGCTACACCTTC. Together with reference TRBV18 and TRBJ1-2, the CDR3 gives the full variable domain: NAGVMQNPRHLVRRRGQEARLRCSPMKGHSHVYWYRQLPEEGLKFMVYLQKENIIDESGMPKERFSAEFPKEGPSILRIQQVVRGDSAAYFCASGPRATNYGYTFGSGTRLTVV.

The chain uses TRBV7-8 and TRBJ2-7, with D maybe TRBD2 (6 bases). The V gene's germline CDR1 is SGHVS and CDR2 FQNEAQ. The CDR3 length is 14 residues. With 3 bases removed from V and 1 base from J, the gap between germline ends came to 10 bases. DNA of the CDR3: TGTGCCAGCAGCTTGGGACTGACATCCTACGAGCAGTACTTC. It specifies CASSLGLTSYEQYF.

This clone has just a few counts. The CDR3 here is CAWSVSAGAEAFF. CDR3 nucleotides: TGTGCCTGGAGTGTATCCGCTGGCGCTGAAGCTTTCTTT. The V and J genes are TRBV30 and TRBJ1-1; D is unclear. Germline V gene data show CDR1 as GTSNPN and CDR2 as SVGIG (reference sequence). V shed 0 bases and J shed 6 bases, with 11 bases lying between them. The length of the CDR3 is 13 residues.

The chain combines TRBV4-2 with TRBJ1-2, with D perhaps TRBD1 (6 bases). In germline, CDR1 is LGHNA, CDR2 YNFKEQ. V was pared by 7 bases and J by 6 bases, with 21 bases between. The CDR3 length is 15 residues. The CDR3 here is CASNRDTTSTNGYTF. CDR3 in DNA: TGTGCCAGCAACCGGGACACCACTTCTACAAATGGCTACACCTTC.

The rearrangement links TRBV29-1 to TRBJ2-1; D is ambiguous. This CDR3 region has 14 residues. The V and J ends lost 4 bases and 2 bases respectively, with 12 bases between them. CDR1 and CDR2 from the germline V gene are SQVTM and ANQGSEA. CDR3 loop: CSVAAVAAYNEQFF. As DNA, the CDR3 is TGCAGCGTTGCGGCGGTCGCGGCCTACAATGAGCAGTTCTTC.

The chain employs TRBV7-2 and TRBJ1-5; the match to TRBD1 covers 8 bases. The CDR3 spans 15 residues. Losses at the gene ends were 6 bases for V and 5 bases for J; bases not matched to a gene: 9. CDR1 and CDR2 from the germline V gene are SGHTA and FQGNSA. The CDR3 loop is CASSPDGQGYQPQHF. In nucleotides, the CDR3 is TGTGCCAGCAGTCCTGACGGACAGGGATATCAGCCCCAGCATTTT.

J is TRBJ1-5 and V is TRBV18; D ambiguous. There are 16 residues in the CDR3. V shed 3 bases and J shed 1 base, with 13 bases lying between them. CDR1 and CDR2 (germline): KGHSH, LQKENI. CDR3 sequence: CASSPQPGVSNQPQHF. The CDR3 DNA sequence: TGTGCCAGCTCACCGCAACCTGGAGTGAGCAATCAGCCCCAGCATTTT.

The V call is TRBV10-2, the J call TRBJ2-3, with D perhaps TRBD2 (6 bases). Germline V lookup: CDR1 WSHSY, CDR2 SAAADI. The CDR3 is made up of 15 amino acids. V gave up 3 bases and J gave up 2 bases, with 12 bases separating them. The CDR3 bases are TGCGCCAGCAGTGACCCGGGACTTACCACAGATACGCAGTATTTT. Translation: CASSDPGLTTDTQYF.

The chain combines TRBV9 with TRBJ2-1, with 11 bases fitting TRBD2. CDR1 and CDR2 from the germline V gene are SGDLS and YYNGEE. This CDR3 spans 16 amino acids. J gave up 6 bases and V 3 bases, and 8 bases lay outside the gene matches. Here the CDR3 reads CASSAHGTSGSNEQFF. The DNA of the CDR3 is TGTGCCAGCAGCGCCCACGGGACTAGCGGATCCAATGAGCAGTTCTTC. The variable domain in full, completed from reference TRBV9 and TRBJ2-1, reads DSGVTQTPKHLITATGQRVTLRCSPRSGDLSVYWYQQSLDQGLQFLIQYYNGEERAKGNILERFSAQQFPDLHSELNLSSLELGDSALYFCASSAHGTSGSNEQFFGPGTRLTVL.

The V gene is TRBV30, the J gene TRBJ1-5; 9 bases are shared with TRBD1. V shed 3 bases, J shed 3 bases, and the junction held 9 bases outside the gene matches. CDR1 GTSNPN and CDR2 SVGIG come from the germline V gene (reference sequence). This CDR3 spans 16 amino acids. The DNA of the CDR3 is TGTGCCTGGAGGTATTCCGGGACAGGGTACAATCAGCCCCAGCATTTT. Translation: CAWRYSGTGYNQPQHF.

As to this clone: Within the sample, other DNA sequences also encode this same CDR3. The chain uses TRBV5-5 and TRBJ2-3; D gene unclear. The V gene lost 0 bases and the J gene lost 1 base, with 3 bases spanning the gap. Germline V lookup: CDR1 SGHKS, CDR2 YYEKEE (reference sequence). The CDR3 is made up of 13 amino acids. CDR3 in DNA: TGTGCCAGCAGCTTGGTAGGCACAGATACGCAGTATTTT. Translating it yields CASSLVGTDTQYF.

A remark on this clone: One junction end does not reproduce the germline sequence, and a read error may be involved. The gene calls are TRBV5-6 and TRBJ2-3; 13 bases fit TRBD2. CDR1 is SGHDT and CDR2 is YYEEEE in the germline V gene. The length of the CDR3 is 16 residues. CDR3 residues: CASSPNTSGRADAQYF. CDR3 DNA: TGTGCCAGCAGCCCCAACACTAGCGGGAGGGCAGATGCGCAGTATTTT.

The CDR3 here is CASSPVTPVADTQYF. DNA for the CDR3: TGTGCCAGCAGCCCGGTGACTCCAGTAGCAGATACGCAGTATTTT. The V call is TRBV7-9, the J call TRBJ2-3, with D unclear. CDR1 is SEHNR and CDR2 is FQNEAQ in the germline V gene (reference sequence). This CDR3 region has 15 residues. Trimming stripped 5 bases from V and 4 bases from J, with 16 bases between.

As for this clone: One junction end disagrees with the germline gene, perhaps due to a read error. The chain carries TRBV7-7 and TRBJ2-5; 7 bases agree with TRBD1. CDR1 SSHAT and CDR2 FNYEAQ come from the germline V gene (reference sequence). CDR3 length equals 13 residues. In nucleotides, the CDR3 is TGTGCTAGCAGCGCGGACAGGCGAGAGACCCAGTACTTC. Amino acid sequence: CASSADRRETQYF.